These 22 T cell receptor beta chains were sequenced from one sample in a study of T cell repertoires in cytomegalovirus infection. TCRdb itself ran the reads through MiXCR, one entry per CDR3 protein. The sample holds hundreds of thousands of distinct CDR3 sequences, roughly 24% seen once. The source material was CD8+ T cells from PBMCs. These receptors were obtained from a human donor in good health (CMV status not recorded). Some clones in this sample may be carry-over from other donors' samples.

This chain links TRBV27 with TRBJ2-7; D is possibly TRBD2 (5 bases). Germline loops: CDR1 MNHEY, CDR2 SMNVEV (reference sequence). There are 14 residues in the CDR3. V was cut by 3 bases and J by 2 bases, with 11 bases left in between. The CDR3: CASSFSEGPYEQYF. The CDR3 bases are TGTGCCAGCAGTTTTAGTGAGGGCCCCTACGAGCAGTACTTC.

This clonotype was observed a handful of times. The CDR3, as DNA: TGTGCCAGCTCACCCAAAGGGGGGGCGGACTATGGCTACACCTTC. Amino acid sequence: CASSPKGGADYGYTF. The V call is TRBV18, the J call TRBJ1-2, with a weak D call TRBD1 (6 bases). Trimming shortened V by 3 bases and J by 3 bases, and 14 bases separated the two germline ends. This CDR3 has 15 residues. Germline V gene data show CDR1 as KGHSH and CDR2 as LQKENI.

This clonotype was seen a few times. The genes are TRBV6-1 and TRBJ1-1; possibly TRBD1 for D (6 bases). The V gene's germline CDR1 is MNHNS and CDR2 SASEGT. The CDR3 runs to 14 residues. The V end lost 6 bases, the J end lost 7 bases, and 18 bases lay between the germline ends. The DNA of the CDR3 is TGTGCCAGCAGAAAACCGGGACAACAGATTGAAGCTTTCTTT. Translated: CASRKPGQQIEAFF.

This clonotype was counted only a few times. The chain is built from TRBV5-1 and TRBJ2-1; D is uncertain. CDR1 and CDR2 from the germline V gene are SGHRS and YFSETQ. V was clipped by 6 bases and J by 6 bases, with 10 bases between them. The CDR3 sequence is 12 residues long. The CDR3 loop reads CASTLGFNEQFF. CDR3 coding DNA: TGCGCCAGCACCCTCGGCTTCAATGAGCAGTTCTTC.

This clonotype was detected ten times or more. The chain recombines TRBV7-9 with TRBJ1-1; no clear D gene. CDR3 size: 13 residues. Germline V gene sequence: CDR1 SEHNR, CDR2 FQNEAQ (reference sequence). Trimming shortened V by 5 bases and J by 8 bases, and 15 bases separated the two germline ends. CDR3 residues: CASSELGRREAFF. CDR3 nucleotide sequence: TGTGCCAGCAGCGAATTAGGAAGAAGGGAAGCTTTCTTT.

This chain uses TRBV7-9 with TRBJ1-5; D is undetermined. Trimming left V 2 bases short and J 0 bases short, with 8 bases between. This CDR3 is built from 15 residues. CDR1 and CDR2 from the germline V gene are SEHNR and FQNEAQ (reference sequence). The CDR3 nucleotides are TGTGCCAGCAGCTTAACGGGTCGTAGCAATCAGCCCCAGCATTTT. It translates to CASSLTGRSNQPQHF.

There are many counts of this clonotype. The chain couples TRBV28 to TRBJ2-3; D possibly corresponds to TRBD1 (7 bases). This CDR3 has 17 residues. Germline assignment: CDR1 MDHEN and CDR2 SYDVKM. The V and J ends lost 5 bases and 2 bases respectively, with 20 bases between them. The CDR3 sequence: CASSTTATGEDTDTQYF. The CDR3 DNA sequence: TGTGCCAGCAGTACTACCGCCACAGGGGAGGACACAGATACGCAGTATTTT.

The chain has TRBV9 and TRBJ2-2; possibly TRBD1 or TRBD2 for D (5 bases each). V lost 5 bases and J 3 bases, leaving 14 bases between the germline ends. This CDR3 spans 15 amino acids. Germline CDR1 is SGDLS and CDR2 is YYNGEE. The CDR3 reads CASSYTGTDTGELFF. Here the CDR3 DNA reads TGTGCCAGCAGTTATACTGGGACCGACACCGGGGAGCTGTTTTTT. The whole variable domain, remainder taken from reference TRBV9 and TRBJ2-2, is DSGVTQTPKHLITATGQRVTLRCSPRSGDLSVYWYQQSLDQGLQFLIQYYNGEERAKGNILERFSAQQFPDLHSELNLSSLELGDSALYFCASSYTGTDTGELFFGEGSRLTVL.

This clonotype has more than one count but fewer than ten. This chain links TRBV4-3 with TRBJ1-5, with D perhaps matching TRBD1 (5 bases). Looked up from germline, CDR1 is LGHNA and CDR2 is YSLEER. This CDR3 comprises 16 residues. Trimming removed 0 bases at V and 1 base at J, with 10 bases between. The CDR3 is CASSQEWQGSNQPQHF. In nucleotides, the CDR3 is TGCGCCAGCAGCCAAGAATGGCAGGGAAGCAATCAGCCCCAGCATTTT.

This chain connects TRBV9 to TRBJ2-1; TRBD2 agrees at 8 bases. This CDR3 is built from 15 residues. V dropped 1 base and J dropped 6; count of bases not matched to a gene: 6. CDR1 SGDLS and CDR2 YYNGEE come from the germline V gene. The CDR3 protein is CASSVRGGTFNEQFF. CDR3 nucleotide sequence: TGTGCCAGCAGCGTACGCGGGGGGACCTTCAATGAGCAGTTCTTC.

Here the CDR3 reads CASSYSLRGALYF. The CDR3 region has the DNA TGTGCCAGCAGTTACTCGTTGCGGGGGGCCCTGTATTTT. The J gene is TRBJ2-3, the V gene TRBV6-5; TRBD2 matches 8 bases. With V trimmed by 0 bases and J by 14 bases, 7 bases remained unmatched. Germline V lookup: CDR1 MNHEY, CDR2 SVGAGI. The CDR3 sequence is 13 residues long.

The chain combines TRBV10-3 with TRBJ2-5; D is perhaps TRBD1 (6 bases). In germline, CDR1 is ENHRY, CDR2 SYGVKD. The V end lost 4 bases, the J end lost 0 bases, and 12 bases lay between the germline ends. The CDR3 is 15 residues long. The CDR3 DNA is TGTGCCATCAGTGGGAACTGGGACAACCAAGAGACCCAGTACTTC. Residues: CAISGNWDNQETQYF.

About this clonotype: It may be a read error: a sequence one base away is much more abundant. V and J are TRBV7-3 and TRBJ2-4; no firm D call. Per the germline V gene, CDR1 is SGHTA and CDR2 is FQGTGA. The CDR3 is 15 amino acids. In DNA, the CDR3 is TGTGCCAACAGCTTATTCCCCTATAAAGAAAACATTCAGTACTTC. Translation: CANSLFPYKENIQYF.

Note on this clonotype: A much larger clone differs by one base, so this may be a read error. The J gene is TRBJ1-2, the V gene TRBV11-3, with D tentatively TRBD1 (6 bases). The CDR3 consists of 16 residues. CDR1 is SGHNT, CDR2 YENEEA, per germline. CDR3 sequence reads: CSSSLDCRGRPYGYTF. The DNA of the CDR3 is TGTTCCAGCAGCTTAGATTGCCGGGGGCGACCATATGGCTACACCTTC.

In its sample, this clonotype was seen many times. The V gene is TRBV7-2, the J gene TRBJ2-3; D is unclear. CDR1 SGHTA and CDR2 FQGNSA come from the germline V gene. With 6 bases removed from V and 5 bases from J, the gap between germline ends came to 9 bases. The CDR3 extends over 12 amino acids. The CDR3 region is CASSLDQDTQYF. The DNA for the CDR3 is TGTGCCAGCAGTTTGGACCAAGATACGCAGTATTTT.

This clonotype was counted at least ten times. The chain is built from TRBV7-3 and TRBJ2-2; D may correspond to TRBD1 or TRBD2 (5 bases each). The germline V gene encodes CDR1 SGHTA and CDR2 FQGTGA. V shed 4 bases and J shed 9 bases, with 18 bases lying between them. This CDR3 has 15 residues. This CDR3 is CASSSHTGMDRELFF. DNA of the CDR3: TGTGCCAGCAGCTCCCATACCGGGATGGACAGGGAGCTGTTTTTT. Based on the CDR3 plus reference TRBV7-3 and TRBJ2-2, the full variable domain is GAGVSQTPSNKVTEKGKYVELRCDPISGHTALYWYRQSLGQGPEFLIYFQGTGAADDSGLPNDRFFAVRPEGSVSTLKIQRTERGDSAVYLCASSSHTGMDRELFFGEGSRLTVL.

This clonotype was observed once. The rearrangement joins TRBV19 to TRBJ1-1; weak D call: TRBD1 (5 bases). V lost 7 bases, J lost 1 base, and 13 bases lay in between. Germline loops: CDR1 LNHDA, CDR2 SQIVND (reference sequence). This CDR3 has 14 amino acids. CDR3: CASTHIGTNTEAFF. DNA of the CDR3: TGTGCCAGTACCCACATAGGGACGAACACTGAAGCTTTCTTT.

In the case of this clonotype: A much larger clone differs by one base, so this may be a read error. The final CDR3 position lacks the conserved phenylalanine or tryptophan, pointing to a likely read error. J is TRBJ2-3 and V is TRBV7-6, with D tentatively TRBD2 (5 bases). The germline V gene has CDR1 SGHVS and CDR2 FNYEAQ. This CDR3 spans 16 amino acids. Trimming removed 5 bases at V and 6 bases at J, with 21 bases between. CDR3 sequence: CASSPKTGVNLDTQYY. CDR3 nucleotides: TGTGCCAGCAGCCCCAAGACCGGGGTAAATTTGGATACGCAGTATTAT.

This clonotype showed up many times. This rearrangement joins TRBV7-9 to TRBJ2-2; the D is unclear. CDR1 is SEHNR, CDR2 FQNEAQ, per germline (reference sequence). The CDR3 spans 11 residues. The V and J ends lost 5 bases and 9 bases respectively, with 7 bases between them. The CDR3 bases are TGTGCCAGCAGCCCCCCCCGGGAGCTGTTTTTT. As protein: CASSPPRELFF.

The rearrangement links TRBV6-5 to TRBJ1-1, with a weak D call TRBD1 (5 bases). V shed 1 base and J shed 0 bases, with 9 bases lying between them. The CDR3 contains 15 residues. Germline CDR1 reads MNHEY; CDR2 reads SVGAGI. The CDR3 reads CASSYFGGLNTEAFF. As DNA, the CDR3 is TGTGCCAGCAGTTACTTCGGGGGATTGAACACTGAAGCTTTCTTT.

The genes are TRBV4-1 and TRBJ2-2; possible D gene TRBD1, 5 bases. V was shortened by 2 bases and J by 4 bases, with 5 bases between the two germline ends. CDR3 length: 13 amino acids. Germline V lookup: CDR1 MGHRA, CDR2 YSYEKL. The CDR3 nucleotides read TGCGCCAGCAGCCAACAGGGCACCGGGGAGCTGTTTTTT. Translation: CASSQQGTGELFF.

This clonotype was recorded many times. This chain joins TRBV7-2 and TRBJ2-7; 10 positions match TRBD1. The junction had 4 bases not matched to a gene; V was cut back by 5 bases and J by 0 bases. Germline V gives CDR1 SGHTA, CDR2 FQGNSA. The CDR3 is 15 residues long. The chain's CDR3 is CASSPGTGVSYEQYV. CDR3 coding DNA: TGTGCCAGCAGCCCCGGGACAGGGGTCTCCTACGAGCAGTACGTC.